The 6 T cell receptor beta chains given below trace back to one sample, sequenced in a study of blood T cells in healthy people across ages (dated by TCRdb to about 2015). Libraries came from 5' RACE. The instrument given in TCRdb is Illumina HiSeq 2500. The second PCR ran for about 6 to 12 cycles and used a J-beta primer mix along with a sample-barcoded 5' primer. TCRdb took the public reads, trimmed them with fastp at Q25, ran MiXCR for clone calling and kept in-frame beta chains. CDR3 protein duplicates are merged, each entry listing the most common genes and DNA. In this sample the table shows approximately 900,000 distinct CDR3 sequences, about 27% of which occur a single time. The top ten clonotypes cover roughly a tenth of the sample. These data were likewise used in another study, on T cells of mothers and their children.

The sample consisted of blood. Source of these receptors: a woman in her thirties or forties in good health.

This CDR3 is CASSSSAGGPQETQYF. For the CDR3, the DNA is TGCGCCAGCAGCTCATCCGCAGGGGGCCCACAAGAGACCCAGTACTTC. The chain carries TRBV5-1 and TRBJ2-5; 8 positions match TRBD1. The CDR3 is 16 amino acids. CDR1 and CDR2 from the germline V gene are SGHRS and YFSETQ. V lost 3 bases, J lost 2 bases, and 9 bases stayed unmatched. Supplemented by reference TRBV5-1 and TRBJ2-5, the full variable domain reads KAGVTQTPRYLIKTRGQQVTLSCSPISGHRSVSWYQQTPGQGLQFLFEYFSETQRNKGNFPGRFSGRQFSNSRSEMNVSTLELGDSALYLCASSSSAGGPQETQYFGPGTRLLVL.

This clonotype showed up just once. The CDR3 DNA reads as TGCAGTGCTAGAGATCAGAGGGTTCACTACGAGCAGTACTTC. It encodes CSARDQRVHYEQYF. The J gene is TRBJ2-7, the V gene TRBV20-1, with D possibly TRBD2 on 5 matching bases. The V and J ends lost 0 bases and 3 bases respectively, with 12 bases between them. The CDR3 has 14 residues. Germline V gene data show CDR1 as DFQATT and CDR2 as SNEGSKA (reference sequence).

The chain links TRBV6-9 to TRBJ2-6; 10 bases fit TRBD1. The CDR3 sequence is 21 residues long. The V gene's germline CDR1 is MNHGY and CDR2 SVAAGI. V was clipped by 1 base and J by 3 bases; unmatched bases: 15. The CDR3 loop is CASSYLSRRTGGSGGANVLTF. In DNA form, the CDR3 reads TGTGCCAGCAGTTATTTGTCCAGGCGGACAGGGGGAAGCGGTGGGGCCAACGTCCTGACTTTC.

The genes are TRBV20-1 and TRBJ2-7; the D gene is possibly TRBD1 (5 bases). Trimming removed 0 bases from V and 7 bases from J, with 19 bases in between. CDR3 size: 15 residues. In germline, CDR1 is DFQATT, CDR2 SNEGSKA (reference sequence). The CDR3 DNA follows: TGCAGTGCTAGAGATGGAACAGGATCGCGAGGAGAGCAGTACTTC. Translated: CSARDGTGSRGEQYF.

The gene calls are TRBV5-1 and TRBJ2-5, with a possible D match to TRBD1 (5 bases). Between the trimmed V and J ends, which lost 0 bases and 2 bases, there was a span of 11 bases. Germline V gives CDR1 SGHRS, CDR2 YFSETQ. The CDR3 covers 15 residues. The CDR3 nucleotides are TGCGCCAGCAGCTTGGTTGCAGGGAAGCAAGAGACCCAGTACTTC. It translates to CASSLVAGKQETQYF. The full variable domain, with the rest looked up from reference TRBV5-1 and TRBJ2-5, is KAGVTQTPRYLIKTRGQQVTLSCSPISGHRSVSWYQQTPGQGLQFLFEYFSETQRNKGNFPGRFSGRQFSNSRSEMNVSTLELGDSALYLCASSLVAGKQETQYFGPGTRLLVL.

The chain has TRBV28 and TRBJ1-2, with TRBD1 as a possible D gene (5 bases). Germline values: CDR1 MDHEN, CDR2 SYDVKM. Trimming pared 4 bases from V and 7 bases from J, leaving 16 bases between. The CDR3 is 14 amino acids. The CDR3 sequence is CASSSPGVGSGYTF. In DNA form, the CDR3 reads TGTGCCAGCAGTTCTCCGGGGGTAGGGAGTGGCTACACCTTC.